What follows describes a single T cell receptor (beta chain). In the study's own analysis: Amplification of reference gene primers provided the estimated nucleated cell counts. Assay used: immunoSEQ multiplex PCR; TCRdb lists only in-frame clones, some missing. Clone size and the V and J calls come from that table; the DNA yielded D and trimming. Counted here are over 250,000 clones, 88% occurring once; the ten biggest clones make up approximately 3.8%. The CDR3 length is 15 residues. V lost 8 bases, J lost 5 bases, and 10 bases stayed unmatched. In germline, CDR1 is MRHNA, CDR2 SNTAGT. This entry belongs to a study of blood T cell repertoires in COVID-19. About the study: Sample material is recorded as cDNA or gDNA derived from T cells, B-cell-depleted T cells, or PBMCs.

The sample was peripheral blood. The rearrangement links TRBV6-4 to TRBJ2-1; 9 bases are shared with TRBD1. The receptor comes from a man in his sixties who had recovered from COVID-19. The CDR3 reads CASSDAGTGNNEQFF. The CDR3 bases are TGTGCCAGCTCCGATGCCGGGACAGGGAACAATGAGCAGTTCTTC.